This entry features one TCR beta chain sequence. This CDR3 is 13 amino acids long. The germline V gene has CDR1 SGHTA and CDR2 FQGTGA. V was clipped by 5 bases and J by 3 bases; unmatched bases: 3. Authors' methods: Amplified reference gene primers provided the basis for estimating nucleated cell counts. Some clones are missing from TCRdb's copy, which holds only in-frame ones; the method was immunoSEQ multiplex PCR. The V and J calls and clone size come from that table; D and trimming were worked out from the DNA. The table lists under 200,000 clones, roughly 85% of them singletons, with 20% to 25% in the top ten. This sample was taken from a study of blood T cell repertoires in COVID-19. Study background: Some COVID-19 samples were acute and others convalescent; all came from the United States, Italy and Spain. Sources were T cells, B-cell-depleted T cells, or PBMCs; the material itself was cDNA or gDNA.

The clonotype originates from a man aged 55 to 70 with active or convalescent COVID-19. This chain links TRBV7-3 with TRBJ2-5, with 7 bases identical to TRBD2. Sequences were obtained from peripheral blood. The CDR3 loop reads CASSRGVEETQYF. The CDR3 DNA is TGTGCCAGCAGCCGGGGGGTTGAAGAGACCCAGTACTTC. The whole variable domain, filled in from reference TRBV7-3 and TRBJ2-5, reads GAGVSQTPSNKVTEKGKYVELRCDPISGHTALYWYRQSLGQGPEFLIYFQGTGAADDSGLPNDRFFAVRPEGSVSTLKIQRTERGDSAVYLCASSRGVEETQYFGPGTRLLVL.